This T cell receptor beta chain was recovered during a study of OX40 agonist ivuxolimab in advanced cancers. Study-level points and caveats: Partial responders at 0.1-3.0 mg/kg had among the lowest clonal expansion.

The V end lost 3 bases, the J end lost 5 bases, and 20 bases lay between the germline ends. The V gene's germline CDR1 is MGHDK and CDR2 SYGVNS. The CDR3 has 17 residues. Assay used: immunoSEQ multiplex PCR; TCRdb lists only in-frame clones, some missing. The profile shows 25,000 to 40,000 clones, 84% of them singletons. In regard to this clone: Antigen unknown.

The receptor comes from an adult with an advanced solid tumor such as melanoma, head and neck, liver or kidney cancer. The material sequenced was CD4+ or CD8+ T cells sorted from blood, taken in a trial of the OX40 agonist ivuxolimab. This chain uses TRBV25-1 with TRBJ2-1; TRBD2 is a possible D gene (6 bases). The CDR3: CASSEGVASVTHNEQFF. The CDR3 DNA reads TGTGCCAGCAGTGAGGGTGTGGCTAGCGTTACCCACAATGAGCAGTTCTTC.